This T cell receptor beta chain was identified during a study of T-cell memory formation after mild COVID-19. Points from the study as a whole: Clones shrinking between day 15 and 85 showed a balanced CD4/CD8 split, and those that grew later tilted toward CD4+.

V lost 2 bases, J lost 2 bases, and 9 bases lay in between. Germline V gene sequence: CDR1 WSHSY, CDR2 SAAADI. The CDR3 covers 14 residues. cDNA libraries for TCR alpha and TCR beta, carrying sample barcodes and UMIs, came from 5'RACE with constant-segment primers. TCRdb re-called the 5' RACE reads through MiXCR, storing one row per CDR3 protein. The data show about 410,000 distinct CDR3 sequences, with 23% seen just once and about 12% held by the top ten. About this clonotype: Antigen unknown.

Sequences were obtained from PBMCs or a T cell subset sorted from them (not recorded which). The source of this sequence is an adult woman who had mild COVID-19 (a few samples of this study predate the infection). Cell type and time point are not known. The chain carries TRBV10-2 and TRBJ1-2; D possibly corresponds to TRBD1 (6 bases). This CDR3 is CASSEGQPNYGYTF. The CDR3 nucleotides read TGCGCCAGCAGTGAGGGACAGCCAAACTATGGCTACACCTTC.